By proportion, the clone carrying this T cell receptor beta chain is large. Other DNA sequences from this sample encode an identical CDR3 as well. These data are taken from a study of long-term antiretroviral therapy in people with HIV. An immunoSEQ assay, version v3.0, was performed at survey level. Some clones are missing from TCRdb's copy, which holds only in-frame ones; the method was immunoSEQ multiplex PCR. The data hold more than 15,000 clones, with over 60% observed a single time. The material sequenced was unsorted PBMCs, taken 0.5 years before starting antiretroviral therapy. The source of this sequence is a man aged 18 to 30 with HIV.

The CDR3, as DNA: TGTGCCAGCAGCGTCTCCTATAATTCACCCCTCCACTTT. Its translation is CASSVSYNSPLHF. The chain joins TRBV9 to TRBJ1-6, with D unclear. The germline V gene encodes CDR1 SGDLS and CDR2 YYNGEE. V lost 2 bases, J lost 0 bases, and 0 bases lay in between. CDR3 length: 13 amino acids.